These 27 T cell receptor beta chains originate from one sample sequenced in a study of metastatic and nonmetastatic thyroid tumors. Via MiXCR, TCRdb re-called the PCR reads. The profile covers more than 40,000 clones, with roughly 3.2% appearing a single time and approximately 10% taken by the ten largest. No treatment of any kind had been given to any patient before thyroid surgery. Material for sequencing was blood. Receptor source: a female donor with papillary thyroid cancer or a benign thyroid nodule (not recorded which). Some clones in this sample may be carry-over from other donors' samples.

This clone is deemed medium-sized. The chain employs TRBV24-1 and TRBJ1-2; tentative D call: TRBD1 (6 bases). Germline V gives CDR1 KGHDR, CDR2 SFDVKD. The length of the CDR3 is 19 residues. Trimming left V 7 bases short and J 8 bases short, with 34 bases between. The CDR3, as DNA: TGTGCCACCAGGAAGAAAACGTCCGCGACAGGCGAAAAAGGAAGAGGCTACACCTTC. Translation gives CATRKKTSATGEKGRGYTF.

This clone was picked up many times. The J gene is TRBJ1-2, the V gene TRBV5-6, with 7 bases fitting TRBD1. The CDR3 covers 13 residues. CDR1 and CDR2 from the germline V gene are SGHDT and YYEEEE. V lost 5 bases and J lost 4; bases outside the gene matches: 5. The CDR3 region is CASSLQGFYGYTF. In DNA, the CDR3 is TGTGCCAGCAGTCTACAGGGGTTCTATGGCTACACCTTC. The variable domain in full, completed from reference TRBV5-6 and TRBJ1-2, reads DAGVTQSPTHLIKTRGQQVTLRCSPKSGHDTVSWYQQALGQGPQFIFQYYEEEERQRGNFPDRFSGHQFPNYSSELNVNALLLGDSALYLCASSLQGFYGYTFGSGTRLTVV.

This clone was counted many times. The chain recombines TRBV5-6 with TRBJ2-5; D unresolved. V shed 5 bases and J shed 2 bases, with 16 bases lying between them. The germline V gene has CDR1 SGHDT and CDR2 YYEEEE. This CDR3 has 15 residues. CDR3 DNA sequence: TGTGCCAGCAGTTACGAGATTAGGCAGCAAGAGACCCAGTACTTC. This gives the protein CASSYEIRQQETQYF.

This clone was counted at least ten times. In DNA form, the CDR3 reads TGTGCCAGCAGTAAATCTAGCGGGCACGGCACAGATACGCAGTATTTT. Protein: CASSKSSGHGTDTQYF. The gene calls are TRBV27 and TRBJ2-3; 8 positions agree with TRBD2. Losses at the gene ends were 5 bases for V and 1 base for J; bases not matched to a gene: 8. This CDR3 region has 16 residues. The germline V gene encodes CDR1 MNHEY and CDR2 SMNVEV (reference sequence).

This clone has only a few counts. The gene calls are TRBV6-4 and TRBJ2-3; 8 bases are shared with TRBD1. This CDR3 spans 16 amino acids. The germline V gene encodes CDR1 MRHNA and CDR2 SNTAGT. The V gene end was trimmed by 2 bases and the J gene end by 5 bases; junction bases not matched to a gene: 9. In nucleotides, the CDR3 is TGTGCCAGCAGTGACCAGACAGGGGCCGGCAAAGATACGCAGTATTTT. It is translated as CASSDQTGAGKDTQYF.

This clone was seen repeatedly, ten times or more. The CDR3 DNA sequence: TGTGCCAGCAGCTTAGCCGTGGCAGCCGGGGGACTGTTTTTT. Translation gives CASSLAVAAGGLFF. The J gene is TRBJ2-2, the V gene TRBV7-2; weak D call: TRBD2 (6 bases). Looked up from germline, CDR1 is SGHTA and CDR2 is FQGNSA. This CDR3 has 14 residues. Between the trimmed V and J ends, which lost 0 bases and 14 bases, there was a span of 16 bases.

This clone has just a few counts. CDR3 protein: CASRGVTGVYQPQHF. CDR3 nucleotide sequence: TGTGCCAGCCGCGGGGTGACAGGGGTGTATCAGCCCCAGCATTTT. The chain combines TRBV6-1 with TRBJ1-5; TRBD1 agrees at 8 bases. V lost 8 bases to trimming and J lost 5 bases; unmatched junction nucleotides: 11. Germline CDR1 and CDR2: MNHNS and SASEGT. This CDR3 has 15 residues.

There are many counts of this clone. Other DNA sequences in this sample translate to the same CDR3. This chain joins TRBV5-1 and TRBJ2-5, with 8 bases lining up with TRBD2. Germline trimming cut 4 bases from V and 2 bases from J; bases unmatched to any gene: 10. The germline V gene has CDR1 SGHRS and CDR2 YFSETQ. This CDR3 has 16 residues. CDR3 region: CASSGGAGAIQETQYF. Written as DNA, the CDR3 is TGCGCCAGCAGCGGGGGAGCGGGAGCCATTCAAGAGACCCAGTACTTC.

This clone came up many times. This chain links TRBV6-1 with TRBJ2-7; 10 nucleotides match TRBD2. Germline values: CDR1 MNHNS, CDR2 SASEGT. V was pared by 6 bases and J by 0 bases, with 2 bases of the junction left unmatched. This CDR3 has 14 residues. CDR3 region: CASSLAGGSYEQYF. Written as DNA, the CDR3 is TGTGCCAGCAGCTTAGCGGGAGGCTCCTACGAGCAGTACTTC.

This clone was seen ten or more times. The V gene is TRBV5-1, the J gene TRBJ2-3, with D maybe TRBD2 (5 bases). Trimming took off 5 bases at V and 3 bases at J, with 13 bases between the two ends. This CDR3 spans 14 amino acids. Germline CDR1 and CDR2: SGHRS and YFSETQ. As DNA, the CDR3 is TGCGCCAGCAGTTATCAACGGGGTACAGATACGCAGTATTTT. Its translation: CASSYQRGTDTQYF.

This clone came up many times. Other nucleotide sequences in the sample specify the same CDR3. CDR3 region: CASREDTANTGELFF. The CDR3 nucleotides are TGTGCCAGCAGAGAGGACACTGCGAACACCGGGGAGCTGTTTTTT. The rearrangement links TRBV12-3 or TRBV12-4 to TRBJ2-2; maybe TRBD1 (5 bases). CDR3 length: 15 amino acids. Trimming stripped 6 bases from V and 0 bases from J, with 11 bases between.

The chain uses TRBV6-4 and TRBJ2-3, with 11 bases matching TRBD2. Trimming cost V 9 bases and J 4 bases; bases outside gene matches: 6. The CDR3 has 14 amino acids. From germline, CDR1 is MRHNA and CDR2 SNTAGT. The CDR3 DNA follows: TGTGCCAGTAGTCTAGCGGGGGGAGCAGATACGCAGTATTTT. Amino acid sequence: CASSLAGGADTQYF.

In this sample, this clone turned up many times. A clone one base away is much larger, so this may be a read error. The rearrangement links TRBV11-2 to TRBJ1-4, with D possibly being TRBD1 (6 bases). The germline V gene encodes CDR1 SGHAT and CDR2 FQNNGV. The CDR3 sequence is 13 residues long. Here the CDR3 reads CASSYTGNEELFF. CDR3 coding DNA: TGTGCCAGCAGCTATACAGGGAATGAAGAACTGTTTTTT.

In this sample, this clone turned up a few times. The V call is TRBV2, the J call TRBJ2-1, with D perhaps matching TRBD2 (6 bases). There are 14 residues in the CDR3. V was cut by 8 bases and J by 0 bases, with 11 bases left in between. Germline V gene lookup returns CDR1 SNHLY and CDR2 FYNNEI. The CDR3 region is CASADYNSYNEQFF. For the CDR3, the DNA is TGTGCCAGCGCGGACTATAACTCCTACAATGAGCAGTTCTTC.

CDR3 sequence reads: CASSGSQDTGELFF. In DNA form, the CDR3 reads TGTGCCAGCAGTGGCTCGCAGGACACCGGGGAGCTGTTTTTT. V usage is TRBV6-4 and J usage is TRBJ2-2; D uncertain. The CDR3 totals 14 residues. Germline-derived CDR1 and CDR2 are MRHNA and SNTAGT. Trimming left V 4 bases short and J 3 bases short, with 9 bases between.

V usage is TRBV6-1 and J usage is TRBJ2-3, with 10 bases that match TRBD2. The CDR3 is made up of 16 amino acids. The germline V gene has CDR1 MNHNS and CDR2 SASEGT. V trimming: 7 bases; J trimming: 3 bases; junction bases outside the gene matches: 10. The DNA for the CDR3 is TGTGCCAGCACGGTTTCTAGCGGGAGTCTAACAGATACGCAGTATTTT. Protein sequence: CASTVSSGSLTDTQYF.

This clone was seen a few times. This chain joins TRBV19 and TRBJ1-2; TRBD1 might be the D (6 bases). V was trimmed by 6 bases and J by 3 bases, leaving 14 bases between them. The germline V gene has CDR1 LNHDA and CDR2 SQIVND (reference sequence). The length of the CDR3 is 14 residues. The chain's CDR3 is CASRPGHLYYGYTF. CDR3 in DNA: TGTGCCAGTAGACCGGGACACCTTTACTATGGCTACACCTTC.

The sample holds many counts of this clone. This sequence joins TRBV5-1 and TRBJ2-3; D not certain. Per germline, CDR1 SGHRS and CDR2 YFSETQ. There are 14 residues in the CDR3. Trimming took 2 bases from V and 2 from J, leaving 9 bases between them. The CDR3 is CASSFTPYTDTQYF. CDR3 coding DNA: TGCGCCAGCAGCTTCACCCCATACACAGATACGCAGTATTTT.

Many counts were recorded for this clone. The chain joins TRBV7-9 to TRBJ2-7, with 9 bases lining up with TRBD1. The V and J ends lost 1 base and 6 bases, in that order; junction bases with no gene match: 7. The CDR3 totals 15 residues. Germline V gene data show CDR1 as SEHNR and CDR2 as FQNEAQ (reference sequence). CDR3 region: CASSLVAGQGSEQYF. In DNA form, the CDR3 reads TGTGCCAGCAGCTTAGTGGCGGGACAGGGCAGCGAGCAGTACTTC.

This clone was picked up many times. This chain connects TRBV4-1 to TRBJ1-2; perhaps TRBD1 as D (6 bases). Trimming took 0 bases from V and 2 from J, leaving 13 bases between them. CDR3 size: 16 residues. From germline, CDR1 is MGHRA and CDR2 YSYEKL. The CDR3 nucleotides are TGCGCCAGCAGCCAAGATTCGTACAGGGCCAACTATGGCTACACCTTC. It yields the protein CASSQDSYRANYGYTF.

This clone was seen a few times. Compared with germline, one end of the junction differs, possibly owing to a read error. The V call is TRBV5-1, the J call TRBJ2-3; TRBD2 matches at 14 bases. The CDR3 contains 16 residues. Germline lookup yields CDR1 SGHRS and CDR2 YFSETQ. Here the CDR3 DNA reads TGCTCCAGCAGCTCTGGACTAGCGGGAGGTGCAGATACGCAGTATTTT. Residues: CSSSSGLAGGADTQYF.

This clone was seen many times. A much larger clone lies one base from this, so it may be a read error. Here the CDR3 omits its conserved ending phenylalanine or tryptophan, so a read error is the likely source. V is TRBV5-1 and J is TRBJ2-5; 9 bases are shared with TRBD1. The CDR3 consists of 18 residues. Germline-derived CDR1 and CDR2 are SGHRS and YFSETQ. J lost 5 bases, V lost 4 bases, and 18 bases had no gene match. In DNA form, the CDR3 reads TGCGCCAGCAGCCCAAACCCATCCGGGACAGGGAATTGGGAGACCCAGTACCTC. It codes for CASSPNPSGTGNWETQYL.

Many counts were recorded for this clone. CDR3 residues: CASKAGPETQYF. The DNA for the CDR3 is TGTGCCAGCAAAGCGGGCCCGGAGACCCAGTACTTC. V and J are TRBV6-1 and TRBJ2-5, with D tentatively TRBD2 (6 bases). Germline V CDR1 and CDR2: MNHNS, SASEGT. The CDR3 totals 12 residues. V lost 7 bases to trimming and J lost 5 bases, with 11 bases between them.

This chain connects TRBV27 to TRBJ2-7; D gene ambiguous. V lost 7 bases to trimming and J lost 2 bases, with 27 bases between them. This CDR3 contains 18 residues. The V gene's germline CDR1 is MNHEY and CDR2 SMNVEV (reference sequence). As DNA, the CDR3 is TGTGCCAGCATACCCCTATTTAGTAGTAATAGAGGAACCTACGAGCAGTACTTC. Its translation is CASIPLFSSNRGTYEQYF.

The sample holds a few counts of this clone. The chain couples TRBV5-1 to TRBJ2-3, with TRBD2 identical over 9 bases. CDR3 length equals 13 residues. CDR1 is SGHRS, CDR2 YFSETQ, per germline. V dropped 2 bases and J dropped 6; count of bases not matched to a gene: 1. The CDR3 protein is CASSFSGSDTQYF. CDR3 in DNA: TGCGCCAGCAGCTTTAGCGGGAGCGATACGCAGTATTTT.

CDR3 sequence (DNA): TGTGCCAGCAGCCCTAAACTGGCCACAGATACGCAGTATTTT. Translated, it gives CASSPKLATDTQYF. V is TRBV9 and J is TRBJ2-3; D gene uncertain. The CDR3 has 14 residues. The V and J ends lost 4 bases and 2 bases respectively, with 11 bases between them. The germline V gene encodes CDR1 SGDLS and CDR2 YYNGEE. The full variable domain, its missing parts supplied by reference TRBV9 and TRBJ2-3, is DSGVTQTPKHLITATGQRVTLRCSPRSGDLSVYWYQQSLDQGLQFLIQYYNGEERAKGNILERFSAQQFPDLHSELNLSSLELGDSALYFCASSPKLATDTQYFGPGTRLTVL.

This clone is deemed medium-sized. V gene TRBV19 combines with J gene TRBJ2-3; 8 nucleotides align to TRBD2. This CDR3 has 15 amino acids. V lost 5 bases and J lost 6; bases outside the gene matches: 10. Germline CDR1 LNHDA, CDR2 SQIVND (reference sequence). CDR3 amino acids: CASSDLTSVTDTQYF. In nucleotides, the CDR3 is TGTGCCAGTAGTGACTTGACTAGCGTAACCGATACGCAGTATTTT.